The 7 T cell receptor beta chains presented below share a single source sample, sequenced in a study of blood T cell repertoires in COVID-19. Generated by immunoSEQ multiplex PCR, the TCRdb table keeps only in-frame clones and is missing some. The table includes over 90,000 clones, over 75% detected once. Sequenced material: peripheral blood. Receptors originate from a human donor in a cohort sampled during active or convalescent COVID-19.

CDR3 in DNA: TGTGCCAGCAGCGGGGACAGGACGGCGTACGGCTACACCTTC. Translated, it gives CASSGDRTAYGYTF. The rearrangement uses TRBV11-3 and TRBJ1-2; the match to TRBD1 covers 8 bases. Germline CDR1 is SGHNT and CDR2 is YENEEA. The J segment lost 8 bases and the V segment lost 5 bases, leaving 10 bases of the junction unmatched. This CDR3 has 14 residues.

The chain links TRBV19 to TRBJ1-4, with TRBD1 matching 9 bases. This CDR3 contains 13 residues. The J segment lost 7 bases and the V segment lost 7 bases, leaving 4 bases of the junction unmatched. The germline V gene has CDR1 LNHDA and CDR2 SQIVND (reference sequence). The DNA for the CDR3 is TGTGCCAGTATCGGACAGGGGTTTGAAAAACTGTTTTTT. Translation: CASIGQGFEKLFF.

In its sample, this clone was seen once. The V call is TRBV29-1, the J call TRBJ1-1; D remains ambiguous. This CDR3 region has 11 residues. Trimming shortened V by 8 bases and J by 5 bases, and 12 bases separated the two germline ends. CDR1 and CDR2 from the germline V gene are SQVTM and ANQGSEA. This CDR3 reads CSIDQQTEAFF. CDR3 DNA: TGCAGCATCGACCAACAGACTGAAGCTTTCTTT. The full variable domain, completed using reference TRBV29-1 and TRBJ1-1, is SAVISQKPSRDICQRGTSLTIQCQVDSQVTMMFWYRQQPGQSLTLIATANQGSEATYESGFVIDKFPISRPNLTFSTLTVSNMSPEDSSIYLCSIDQQTEAFFGQGTRLTVV.

This clone has more than one count but fewer than ten. The rearrangement joins TRBV2 to TRBJ1-2, with no clear D. The V and J ends lost 8 bases and 7 bases respectively, with 20 bases between them. The germline V gene encodes CDR1 SNHLY and CDR2 FYNNEI. The CDR3 totals 14 residues. This CDR3 is CASHPGHLRRGYTF. In DNA, the CDR3 is TGTGCCAGCCATCCGGGTCACCTCCGGCGTGGCTACACCTTC.

This clone came up a few times. The rearrangement uses TRBV11-2 and TRBJ2-6; unclear D gene. Trimming took 5 bases from V and 2 from J, leaving 7 bases between them. The CDR3 loop spans 14 amino acids. The germline gives CDR1 SGHAT, CDR2 FQNNGV. CDR3 sequence reads: CASSLRAGANVLTF. Written as DNA, the CDR3 is TGTGCCAGCAGCCTCCGGGCTGGGGCCAACGTCCTGACTTTC.

The chain is built from TRBV3-1 (or the pseudogene TRBV3-2) and TRBJ1-1; D perhaps matches TRBD1 (5 bases). The V gene's germline CDR1 is LGHDT and CDR2 YNNKEL (reference sequence). This CDR3 contains 17 residues. V dropped 2 bases and J dropped 1 base, with 17 bases sitting between them. CDR3: CASSQIFRAGPNTEAFF. Written as DNA, the CDR3 is TGTGCCAGCAGCCAAATTTTCCGGGCAGGGCCGAACACTGAAGCTTTCTTT.

This clone was observed at least ten times. The chain combines TRBV7-6 with TRBJ2-1; TRBD2 matches 8 bases. Losses at the gene ends were 1 base for V and 2 bases for J; bases not matched to a gene: 10. Germline V gene sequence: CDR1 SGHVS, CDR2 FNYEAQ. The CDR3 consists of 18 residues. The CDR3 region is CASSLEVWRGAAYNEQFF. CDR3 DNA sequence: TGTGCCAGCAGCTTAGAAGTGTGGCGGGGGGCAGCCTACAATGAGCAGTTCTTC.